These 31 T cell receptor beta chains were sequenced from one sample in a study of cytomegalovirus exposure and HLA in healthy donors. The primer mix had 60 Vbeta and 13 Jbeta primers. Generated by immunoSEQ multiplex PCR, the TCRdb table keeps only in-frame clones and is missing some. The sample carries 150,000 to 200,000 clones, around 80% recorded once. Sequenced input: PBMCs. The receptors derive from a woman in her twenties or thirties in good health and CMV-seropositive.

As DNA, the CDR3 is TGTGCCAGCAGGTTGACAGGGGATAATTCACCCCTCCACTTT. Its translation is CASRLTGDNSPLHF. The V gene is TRBV6-6, the J gene TRBJ1-6; 8 bases map to TRBD1. Per the germline V gene, CDR1 is MNHNY and CDR2 is SVGAGI (reference sequence). V lost 6 bases, J lost 5 bases, and 3 bases stayed unmatched. This CDR3 has 14 residues.

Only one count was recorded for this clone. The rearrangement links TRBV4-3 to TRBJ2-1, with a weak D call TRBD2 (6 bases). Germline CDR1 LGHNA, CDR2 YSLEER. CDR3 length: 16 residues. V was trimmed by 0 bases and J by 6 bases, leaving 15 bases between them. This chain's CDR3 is CASSQEAAGKVNEQFF. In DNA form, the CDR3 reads TGCGCCAGCAGCCAAGAAGCGGCGGGAAAGGTCAATGAGCAGTTCTTC.

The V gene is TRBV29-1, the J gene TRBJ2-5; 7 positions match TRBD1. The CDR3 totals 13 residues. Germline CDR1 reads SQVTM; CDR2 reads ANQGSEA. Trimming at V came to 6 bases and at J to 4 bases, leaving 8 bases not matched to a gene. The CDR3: CSVPQGFRETQYF. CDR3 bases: TGCAGCGTCCCACAGGGGTTTCGAGAGACCCAGTACTTC.

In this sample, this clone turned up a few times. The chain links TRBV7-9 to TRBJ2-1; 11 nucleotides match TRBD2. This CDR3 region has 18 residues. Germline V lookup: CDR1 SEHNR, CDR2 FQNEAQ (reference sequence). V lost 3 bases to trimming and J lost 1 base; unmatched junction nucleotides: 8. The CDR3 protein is CASSFPPSGRRSYNEQFF. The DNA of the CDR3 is TGTGCCAGCAGCTTTCCCCCTAGCGGGAGGAGGTCCTACAATGAGCAGTTCTTC. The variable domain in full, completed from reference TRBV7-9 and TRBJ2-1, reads DTGVSQNPRHKITKRGQNVTFRCDPISEHNRLYWYRQTLGQGPEFLTYFQNEAQLEKSRLLSDRFSAERPKGSFSTLEIQRTEQGDSAMYLCASSFPPSGRRSYNEQFFGPGTRLTVL.

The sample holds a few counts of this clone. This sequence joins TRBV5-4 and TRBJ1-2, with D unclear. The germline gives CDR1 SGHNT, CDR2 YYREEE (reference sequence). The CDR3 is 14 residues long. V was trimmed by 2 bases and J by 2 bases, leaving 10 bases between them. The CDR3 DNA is TGTGCCAGCAGCTTAGGAGAGCTGAACTATGGCTACACCTTC. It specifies CASSLGELNYGYTF.

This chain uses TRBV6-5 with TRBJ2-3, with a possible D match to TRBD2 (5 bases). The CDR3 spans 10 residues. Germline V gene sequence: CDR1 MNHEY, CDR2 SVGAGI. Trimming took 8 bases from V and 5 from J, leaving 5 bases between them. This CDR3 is CASRGDTQYF. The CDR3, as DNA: TGTGCCAGCCGGGGAGATACGCAGTATTTT.

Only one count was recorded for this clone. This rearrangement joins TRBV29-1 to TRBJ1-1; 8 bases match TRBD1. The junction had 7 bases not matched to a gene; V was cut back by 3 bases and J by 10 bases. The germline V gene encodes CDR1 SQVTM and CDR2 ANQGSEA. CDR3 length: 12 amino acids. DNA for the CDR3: TGCAGCGTTGACGGTGGACAGGGAAGAGCTTTCTTT. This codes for CSVDGGQGRAFF.

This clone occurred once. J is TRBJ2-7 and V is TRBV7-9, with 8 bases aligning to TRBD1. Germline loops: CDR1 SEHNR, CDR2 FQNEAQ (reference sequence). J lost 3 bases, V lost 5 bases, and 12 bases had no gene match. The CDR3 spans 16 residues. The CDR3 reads CASSRGGTGVLYEQYF. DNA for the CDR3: TGTGCCAGCAGCCGAGGTGGGACAGGCGTCCTCTACGAGCAGTACTTC. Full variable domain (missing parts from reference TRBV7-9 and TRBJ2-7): DTGVSQNPRHKITKRGQNVTFRCDPISEHNRLYWYRQTLGQGPEFLTYFQNEAQLEKSRLLSDRFSAERPKGSFSTLEIQRTEQGDSAMYLCASSRGGTGVLYEQYFGPGTRLTVT.

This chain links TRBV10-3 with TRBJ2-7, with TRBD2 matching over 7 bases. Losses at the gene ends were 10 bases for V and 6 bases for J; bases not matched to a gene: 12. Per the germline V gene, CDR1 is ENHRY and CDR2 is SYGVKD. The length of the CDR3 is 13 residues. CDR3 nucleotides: TGTGCCACAAAACTGGGAGGGGATGGCGAGCAGTACTTC. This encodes CATKLGGDGEQYF.

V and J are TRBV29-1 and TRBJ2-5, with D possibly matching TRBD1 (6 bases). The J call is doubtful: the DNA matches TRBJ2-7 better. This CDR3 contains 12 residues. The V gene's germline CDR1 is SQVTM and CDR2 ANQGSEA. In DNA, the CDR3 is TGCAGCGTCACAGGGTCAACCTACGAGCAGTACTTC. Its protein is CSVTGSTYEQYF.

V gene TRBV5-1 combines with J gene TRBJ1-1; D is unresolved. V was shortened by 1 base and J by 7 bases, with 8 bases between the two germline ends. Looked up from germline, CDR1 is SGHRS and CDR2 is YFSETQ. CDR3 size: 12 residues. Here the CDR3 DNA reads TGCGCCAGCAGCTTGACCCCCGGTGAAGCTTTCTTT. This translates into CASSLTPGEAFF.

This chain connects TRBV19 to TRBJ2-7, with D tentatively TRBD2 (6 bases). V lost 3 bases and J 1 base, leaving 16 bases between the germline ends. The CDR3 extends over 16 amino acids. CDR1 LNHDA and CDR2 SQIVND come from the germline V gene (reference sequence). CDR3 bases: TGTGCCAGTAGTATTCTTGGCGGTGGGGGGTCCTACGAGCAGTACTTC. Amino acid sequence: CASSILGGGGSYEQYF.

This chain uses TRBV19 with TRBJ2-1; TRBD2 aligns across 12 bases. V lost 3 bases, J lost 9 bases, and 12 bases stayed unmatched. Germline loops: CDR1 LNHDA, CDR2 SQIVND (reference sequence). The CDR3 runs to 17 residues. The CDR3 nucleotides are TGTGCCAGTAGTATGTCTAGCGGGGGGGCTCTTTCCTTTGAGCAGTTCTTC. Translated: CASSMSSGGALSFEQFF.

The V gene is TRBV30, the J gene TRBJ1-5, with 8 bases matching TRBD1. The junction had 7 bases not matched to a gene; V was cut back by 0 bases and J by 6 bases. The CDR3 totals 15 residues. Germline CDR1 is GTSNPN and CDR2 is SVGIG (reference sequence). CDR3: CAWSVSHRGFQPQHF. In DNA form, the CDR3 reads TGTGCCTGGAGTGTTTCCCACAGGGGGTTTCAGCCCCAGCATTTT.

The CDR3 sequence: CASSVGGTSNEQFF. The CDR3 DNA is TGTGCCAGCAGCGTAGGGGGGACTAGCAATGAGCAGTTCTTC. The chain recombines TRBV9 with TRBJ2-1, with 8 bases lining up with TRBD2. Germline values: CDR1 SGDLS, CDR2 YYNGEE. V trimming: 0 bases; J trimming: 6 bases; junction bases outside the gene matches: 2. This CDR3 region has 14 residues.

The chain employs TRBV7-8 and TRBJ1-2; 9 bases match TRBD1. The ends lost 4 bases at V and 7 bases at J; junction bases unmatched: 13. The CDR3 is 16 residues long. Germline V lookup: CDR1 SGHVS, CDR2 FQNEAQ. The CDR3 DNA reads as TGTGCCAGCAGCTCATCCGGGACAGGGAGGTTAAGTGGCTACACCTTC. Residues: CASSSSGTGRLSGYTF.

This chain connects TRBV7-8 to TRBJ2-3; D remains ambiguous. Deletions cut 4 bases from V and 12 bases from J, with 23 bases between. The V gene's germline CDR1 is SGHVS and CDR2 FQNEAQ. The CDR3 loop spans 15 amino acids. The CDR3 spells CASSSTGEQSLFQYF. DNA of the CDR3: TGTGCCAGCAGCTCGACCGGAGAGCAGAGCCTCTTTCAGTATTTT.

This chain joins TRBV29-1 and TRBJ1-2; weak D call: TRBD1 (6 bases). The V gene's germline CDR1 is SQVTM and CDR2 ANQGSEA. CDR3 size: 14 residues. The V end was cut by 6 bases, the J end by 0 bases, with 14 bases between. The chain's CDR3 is CSVGGVGANYGYTF. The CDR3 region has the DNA TGCAGCGTAGGGGGGGTCGGAGCTAACTATGGCTACACCTTC.

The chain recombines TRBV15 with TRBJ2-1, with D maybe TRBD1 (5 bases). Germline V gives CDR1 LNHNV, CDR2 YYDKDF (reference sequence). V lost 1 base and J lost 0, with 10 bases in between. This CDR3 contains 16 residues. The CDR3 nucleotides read TGTGCCACCAGCAGAGGAGGCCAGGGCTCCTACAATGAGCAGTTCTTC. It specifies CATSRGGQGSYNEQFF.

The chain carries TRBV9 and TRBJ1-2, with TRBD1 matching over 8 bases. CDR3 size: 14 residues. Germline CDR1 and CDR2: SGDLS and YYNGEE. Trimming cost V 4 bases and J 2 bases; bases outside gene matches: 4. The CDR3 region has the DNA TGTGCCAGCAGCCCAGGGGGCGCGAACTATGGCTACACCTTC. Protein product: CASSPGGANYGYTF.

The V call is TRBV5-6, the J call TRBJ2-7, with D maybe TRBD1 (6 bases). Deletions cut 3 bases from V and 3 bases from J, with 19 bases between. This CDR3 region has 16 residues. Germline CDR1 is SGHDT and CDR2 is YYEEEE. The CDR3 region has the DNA TGTGCCAGCAGCTCCTCAGTAGACAGGTTCGTCTACGAGCAGTACTTC. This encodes CASSSSVDRFVYEQYF.

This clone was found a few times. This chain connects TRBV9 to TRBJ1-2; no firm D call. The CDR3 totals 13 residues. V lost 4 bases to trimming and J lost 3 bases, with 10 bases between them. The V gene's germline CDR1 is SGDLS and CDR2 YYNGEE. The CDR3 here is CASSPDGYYGYTF. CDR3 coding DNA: TGTGCCAGCAGCCCCGACGGGTACTATGGCTACACCTTC. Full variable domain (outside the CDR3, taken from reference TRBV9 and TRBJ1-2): DSGVTQTPKHLITATGQRVTLRCSPRSGDLSVYWYQQSLDQGLQFLIQYYNGEERAKGNILERFSAQQFPDLHSELNLSSLELGDSALYFCASSPDGYYGYTFGSGTRLTVV.

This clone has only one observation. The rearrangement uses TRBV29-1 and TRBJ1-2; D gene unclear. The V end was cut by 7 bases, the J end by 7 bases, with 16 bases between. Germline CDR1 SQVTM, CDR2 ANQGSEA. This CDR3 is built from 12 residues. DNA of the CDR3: TGCAGCGCTTTAGAGGGTTTTCGTGGCTACACCTTC. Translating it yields CSALEGFRGYTF.

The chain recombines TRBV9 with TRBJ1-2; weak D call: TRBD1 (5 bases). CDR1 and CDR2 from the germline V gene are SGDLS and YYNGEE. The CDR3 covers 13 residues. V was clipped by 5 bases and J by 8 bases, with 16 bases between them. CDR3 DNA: TGTGCCAGCAGTGAGAGTGATGGGGCCGGCTACACCTTC. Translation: CASSESDGAGYTF.

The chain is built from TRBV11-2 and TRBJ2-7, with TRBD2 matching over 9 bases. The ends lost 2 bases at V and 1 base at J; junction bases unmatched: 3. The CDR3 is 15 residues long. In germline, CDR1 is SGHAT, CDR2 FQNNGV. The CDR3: CASSLPGLASYEQYF. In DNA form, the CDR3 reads TGTGCCAGCAGCTTACCGGGACTAGCTTCCTACGAGCAGTACTTC.

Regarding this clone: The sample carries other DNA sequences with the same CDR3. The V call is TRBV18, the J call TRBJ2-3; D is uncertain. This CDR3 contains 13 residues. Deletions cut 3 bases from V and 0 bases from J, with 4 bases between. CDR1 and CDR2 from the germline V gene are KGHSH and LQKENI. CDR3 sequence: CASSPPSTDTQYF. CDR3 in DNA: TGTGCCAGCTCACCTCCTAGCACAGATACGCAGTATTTT.

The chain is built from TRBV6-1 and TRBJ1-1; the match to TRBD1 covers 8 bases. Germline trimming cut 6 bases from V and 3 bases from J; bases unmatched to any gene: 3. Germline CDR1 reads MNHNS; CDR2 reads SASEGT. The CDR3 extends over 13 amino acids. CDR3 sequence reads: CASSGQGHTEAFF. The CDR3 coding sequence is TGTGCCAGCAGCGGACAGGGTCACACTGAAGCTTTCTTT.

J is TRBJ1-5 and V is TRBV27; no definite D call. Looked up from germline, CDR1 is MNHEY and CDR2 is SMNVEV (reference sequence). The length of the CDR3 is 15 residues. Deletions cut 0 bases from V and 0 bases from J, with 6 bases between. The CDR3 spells CASSLSGSSNQPQHF. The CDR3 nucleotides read TGTGCCAGCAGTTTATCTGGCTCTAGCAATCAGCCCCAGCATTTT.

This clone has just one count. This CDR3 reads CASRGLAGSYEQYF. CDR3 nucleotide sequence: TGTGCCAGCAGGGGACTAGCGGGATCCTACGAGCAGTACTTC. This chain connects TRBV27 to TRBJ2-7, with 13 bases that match TRBD2. Losses at the gene ends were 6 bases for V and 1 base for J; bases not matched to a gene: 0. The CDR3 runs 14 residues. Per the germline V gene, CDR1 is MNHEY and CDR2 is SMNVEV (reference sequence).

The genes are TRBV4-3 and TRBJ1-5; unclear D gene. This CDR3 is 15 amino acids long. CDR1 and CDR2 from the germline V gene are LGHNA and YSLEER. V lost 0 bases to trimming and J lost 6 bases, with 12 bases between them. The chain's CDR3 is CASSQEAGVGQPQHF. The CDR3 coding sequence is TGCGCCAGCAGCCAAGAAGCCGGGGTTGGTCAGCCCCAGCATTTT.

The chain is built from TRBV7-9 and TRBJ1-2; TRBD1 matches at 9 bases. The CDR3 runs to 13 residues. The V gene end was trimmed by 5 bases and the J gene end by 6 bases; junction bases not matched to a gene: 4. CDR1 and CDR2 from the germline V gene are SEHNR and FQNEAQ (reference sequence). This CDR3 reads CASSNRDRDGYTF. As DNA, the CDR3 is TGTGCCAGCAGCAACCGGGACAGGGATGGCTACACCTTC.